This T cell receptor (beta chain) was obtained from a study of blood T cell repertoires in COVID-19. About the study: Spain, Italy and the United States supplied samples that represented acute and convalescent COVID-19. PBMCs, B-cell-depleted T cells, or T cells were the source of the cDNA or gDNA that made up the material.

Original analysis: From reference gene primer amplification, estimates of nucleated cell counts were derived. The repertoire was sequenced with immunoSEQ multiplex PCR; TCRdb's copy has only in-frame clones and lacks some. V and J calls and clone size follow that table, whereas D and trimming were derived from the DNA. The table shows approximately 290,000 clones, with approximately 90% occurring only once. Per the germline V gene, CDR1 is KGHSH and CDR2 is LQKENI. The J segment lost 1 base and the V segment lost 1 base, leaving 4 bases of the junction unmatched. The CDR3 has 16 residues. The specimen sequenced was peripheral blood. The clonotype was recovered from a woman aged 60-75 years with acute or convalescent COVID-19. The V and J genes are TRBV18 and TRBJ1-1; TRBD1 agrees at 9 bases. This chain's CDR3 is CASSPLGGQGNTEAFF. The CDR3 coding sequence is TGTGCCAGCTCACCACTCGGGGGACAGGGGAACACTGAAGCTTTCTTT.